The 15 T cell receptor beta chains in this list originate from one sample, sequenced in a study of OX40 agonist ivuxolimab in advanced cancers. The protocol was immunoSEQ multiplex PCR, while the TCRdb copy is restricted to in-frame clones and leaves out a portion. The table has around 40,000 clones, more than 70% seen once. The specimen was CD4+ or CD8+ T cells sorted from blood, collected in a trial of the OX40 agonist ivuxolimab. The receptors originated from an adult with an advanced solid tumor such as melanoma, head and neck, liver or kidney cancer.

The rearrangement joins TRBV11-1 to TRBJ2-1; either TRBD1 or TRBD2 may fit D (5 bases each). Germline assignment: CDR1 SGHAT and CDR2 FQDESV (reference sequence). V shed 5 bases and J shed 15 bases, with 17 bases lying between them. This CDR3 contains 12 residues. CDR3 nucleotide sequence: TGTGCCAGCAGCATACCCGGGACCCTTCGGTTCTTC. Its translation: CASSIPGTLRFF.

The V gene is TRBV11-1, the J gene TRBJ2-7; no definite D call. The V and J ends lost 2 bases and 0 bases respectively, with 8 bases between them. The V gene's germline CDR1 is SGHAT and CDR2 FQDESV (reference sequence). This CDR3 has 14 amino acids. The CDR3 coding sequence is TGTGCCAGCAGCTTAAGAGACGTCTCCTACGAGCAGTACTTC. This encodes CASSLRDVSYEQYF.

V gene TRBV19 combines with J gene TRBJ1-2; D is uncertain. V lost 4 bases, J lost 5 bases, and 14 bases lay in between. The CDR3 totals 14 residues. The germline gives CDR1 LNHDA, CDR2 SQIVND (reference sequence). CDR3 in amino acids: CASSSKRGRYGYTF. The CDR3 bases are TGTGCCAGTAGTAGCAAGAGAGGACGGTATGGCTACACCTTC.

V and J are TRBV11-3 and TRBJ1-2; unclear D gene. Trimming removed 3 bases from V and 6 bases from J, with 14 bases in between. This CDR3 contains 14 residues. Per the germline V gene, CDR1 is SGHNT and CDR2 is YENEEA. CDR3 loop: CASSLGTPLDGYTF. The CDR3 bases are TGTGCCAGCAGCTTGGGCACTCCCTTGGATGGCTACACCTTC.

This chain joins TRBV13 and TRBJ2-3; 7 bases align to TRBD2. Trimming removed 4 bases from V and 1 base from J; junction bases left unmatched: 11. In germline, CDR1 is PRHDT, CDR2 FYEKMQ (reference sequence). This CDR3 has 17 residues. The CDR3: CASSSTRWTSGTDTQYF. The DNA for the CDR3 is TGTGCCAGCAGCTCCACCCGCTGGACTAGTGGCACAGATACGCAGTATTTT. The variable domain in full, with the rest retrieved from reference TRBV13 and TRBJ2-3, is AAGVIQSPRHLIKEKRETATLKCYPIPRHDTVYWYQQGPGQDPQFLISFYEKMQSDKGSIPDRFSAQQFSDYHSELNMSSLELGDSALYFCASSSTRWTSGTDTQYFGPGTRLTVL.

The chain has TRBV6-6 and TRBJ2-7; D is perhaps TRBD1 (5 bases). Germline assignment: CDR1 MNHNY and CDR2 SVGAGI (reference sequence). The CDR3 loop spans 13 amino acids. V was pared by 6 bases and J by 4 bases, with 13 bases between. CDR3 DNA: TGTGCCAGCAGCCCGTGGGGCTCTTACGAGCAGTACTTC. Encoded protein: CASSPWGSYEQYF.

The rearrangement joins TRBV7-2 to TRBJ1-2, with 8 bases lining up with TRBD1. Germline V lookup: CDR1 SGHTA, CDR2 FQGNSA. J gave up 4 bases and V 5 bases, and 3 bases lay outside the gene matches. This CDR3 contains 13 residues. The CDR3 protein is CASSQGASYGYTF. The CDR3 DNA is TGTGCCAGCAGCCAGGGGGCCTCCTATGGCTACACCTTC.

The V and J genes are TRBV18 and TRBJ2-3; 11 bases align to TRBD2. Germline values: CDR1 KGHSH, CDR2 LQKENI. The CDR3 runs to 17 residues. Trimming took 1 base from V and 4 from J; bases not matched to a gene: 7. CDR3 nucleotides: TGTGCCAGCTCACCACGACTCTTAGCGGGAGGGGCAGATACGCAGTATTTT. Translated: CASSPRLLAGGADTQYF.

V is TRBV19 and J is TRBJ1-1; possible D gene TRBD1, 5 bases. The germline gives CDR1 LNHDA, CDR2 SQIVND (reference sequence). The CDR3 extends over 15 amino acids. Deletions cut 9 bases from V and 4 bases from J, with 21 bases between. The CDR3 sequence is CASGTPSEIVTEAFF. The CDR3, as DNA: TGTGCCAGCGGGACCCCTTCCGAGATTGTCACTGAAGCTTTCTTT.

The chain joins TRBV7-6 to TRBJ1-5, with D perhaps matching TRBD1 (5 bases). The CDR3 totals 12 residues. CDR1 SGHVS and CDR2 FNYEAQ come from the germline V gene. The V gene lost 4 bases and the J gene lost 8 bases, with 9 bases spanning the gap. Written as DNA, the CDR3 is TGTGCCAGCAGCTGGGGCAGGGAGCCCCAGCATTTT. Translating it yields CASSWGREPQHF.

The chain uses TRBV5-1 and TRBJ2-7; no firm D call. Germline V gene data show CDR1 as SGHRS and CDR2 as YFSETQ. The V and J ends lost 4 bases and 2 bases respectively, with 19 bases between them. This CDR3 contains 16 residues. This CDR3 reads CASSPKLTRSTYEQYF. DNA of the CDR3: TGCGCCAGCAGCCCGAAATTGACGAGGAGTACCTACGAGCAGTACTTC. The whole variable domain, remainder taken from reference TRBV5-1 and TRBJ2-7, is KAGVTQTPRYLIKTRGQQVTLSCSPISGHRSVSWYQQTPGQGLQFLFEYFSETQRNKGNFPGRFSGRQFSNSRSEMNVSTLELGDSALYLCASSPKLTRSTYEQYFGPGTRLTVT.

On this clone: The junction and the germline gene differ at one end; a read error may be behind it. The chain links TRBV7-7 to TRBJ1-1; D call uncertain. Germline lookup yields CDR1 SSHAT and CDR2 FNYEAQ (reference sequence). The CDR3 covers 13 residues. The CDR3 sequence: CASSLGSHTEAFF. CDR3 bases: TGTGCTAGCAGCTTAGGTAGCCACACTGAAGCTTTCTTT. The full variable domain, completed using reference TRBV7-7 and TRBJ1-1, is GAGVSQSPRYKVTKRGQDVTLRCDPISSHATLYWYQQALGQGPEFLTYFNYEAQPDKSGLPSDRFSAERPEGSISTLTIQRTEQRDSAMYRCASSLGSHTEAFFGQGTRLTVV.

The chain uses TRBV27 and TRBJ2-1, with 9 bases that match TRBD1. Germline CDR1 reads MNHEY; CDR2 reads SMNVEV (reference sequence). With V trimmed by 4 bases and J by 7 bases, 11 bases remained unmatched. The CDR3 is 16 amino acids. CDR3 bases: TGTGCCAGCAGTTCCTCCCCCGGACAGGGGATAAATGAGCAGTTCTTC. Protein sequence: CASSSSPGQGINEQFF.

J is TRBJ2-3 and V is TRBV7-6, with TRBD2 matching over 11 bases. Germline V CDR1 and CDR2: SGHVS, FNYEAQ. CDR3 size: 16 residues. Trimming at V came to 4 bases and at J to 4 bases, leaving 7 bases not matched to a gene. In DNA, the CDR3 is TGTGCCAGCAGCTCCGGGACTAGCGGTCCCCCAGATACGCAGTATTTT. Translation gives CASSSGTSGPPDTQYF.

The CDR3 nucleotides read TGTGCCTCTGGGCAGCGGGAGTCCCTCGAGCAGTACTTC. The encoded protein is CASGQRESLEQYF. The genes are TRBV14 and TRBJ2-7, with 8 bases lining up with TRBD2. J was trimmed by 6 bases and V by 11 bases; bases with no gene match: 12. The CDR3 loop spans 13 amino acids. Germline V CDR1 and CDR2: SGHDN, FVKESK.